This TCR beta chain was captured by sequencing in a study of shared T cell receptors in the human thymus. Method: immunoSEQ multiplex PCR; TCRdb's copy keeps in-frame clones and lacks some. Among hundreds of thousands of clones listed, 80% to 90% were seen once. The ends were cut back, 0 bases at V and 8 bases at J, with 16 bases in the middle. The CDR3 loop spans 16 amino acids. Germline V gene sequence: CDR1 LGHNA, CDR2 YSLEER. Separately, the same data were catalogued under a study of human thymus T cells. This second study says: Corrective cardiac surgery supplied the resected thymus tissue. Thymic and blood repertoires appeared to carry a bias in their V and J gene usage. Related studies found that unrelated individuals share highly overlapping thymic repertoires.

Material: thymocytes. The rearrangement uses TRBV4-3 and TRBJ1-4, with D hard to call. The sequence was obtained from a boy under three years old with a congenital heart defect. The CDR3 bases are TGCGCCAGCAGCCAAGATATCCCTGGGTCCGGGGAAAAACTGTTTTTT. As protein: CASSQDIPGSGEKLFF.